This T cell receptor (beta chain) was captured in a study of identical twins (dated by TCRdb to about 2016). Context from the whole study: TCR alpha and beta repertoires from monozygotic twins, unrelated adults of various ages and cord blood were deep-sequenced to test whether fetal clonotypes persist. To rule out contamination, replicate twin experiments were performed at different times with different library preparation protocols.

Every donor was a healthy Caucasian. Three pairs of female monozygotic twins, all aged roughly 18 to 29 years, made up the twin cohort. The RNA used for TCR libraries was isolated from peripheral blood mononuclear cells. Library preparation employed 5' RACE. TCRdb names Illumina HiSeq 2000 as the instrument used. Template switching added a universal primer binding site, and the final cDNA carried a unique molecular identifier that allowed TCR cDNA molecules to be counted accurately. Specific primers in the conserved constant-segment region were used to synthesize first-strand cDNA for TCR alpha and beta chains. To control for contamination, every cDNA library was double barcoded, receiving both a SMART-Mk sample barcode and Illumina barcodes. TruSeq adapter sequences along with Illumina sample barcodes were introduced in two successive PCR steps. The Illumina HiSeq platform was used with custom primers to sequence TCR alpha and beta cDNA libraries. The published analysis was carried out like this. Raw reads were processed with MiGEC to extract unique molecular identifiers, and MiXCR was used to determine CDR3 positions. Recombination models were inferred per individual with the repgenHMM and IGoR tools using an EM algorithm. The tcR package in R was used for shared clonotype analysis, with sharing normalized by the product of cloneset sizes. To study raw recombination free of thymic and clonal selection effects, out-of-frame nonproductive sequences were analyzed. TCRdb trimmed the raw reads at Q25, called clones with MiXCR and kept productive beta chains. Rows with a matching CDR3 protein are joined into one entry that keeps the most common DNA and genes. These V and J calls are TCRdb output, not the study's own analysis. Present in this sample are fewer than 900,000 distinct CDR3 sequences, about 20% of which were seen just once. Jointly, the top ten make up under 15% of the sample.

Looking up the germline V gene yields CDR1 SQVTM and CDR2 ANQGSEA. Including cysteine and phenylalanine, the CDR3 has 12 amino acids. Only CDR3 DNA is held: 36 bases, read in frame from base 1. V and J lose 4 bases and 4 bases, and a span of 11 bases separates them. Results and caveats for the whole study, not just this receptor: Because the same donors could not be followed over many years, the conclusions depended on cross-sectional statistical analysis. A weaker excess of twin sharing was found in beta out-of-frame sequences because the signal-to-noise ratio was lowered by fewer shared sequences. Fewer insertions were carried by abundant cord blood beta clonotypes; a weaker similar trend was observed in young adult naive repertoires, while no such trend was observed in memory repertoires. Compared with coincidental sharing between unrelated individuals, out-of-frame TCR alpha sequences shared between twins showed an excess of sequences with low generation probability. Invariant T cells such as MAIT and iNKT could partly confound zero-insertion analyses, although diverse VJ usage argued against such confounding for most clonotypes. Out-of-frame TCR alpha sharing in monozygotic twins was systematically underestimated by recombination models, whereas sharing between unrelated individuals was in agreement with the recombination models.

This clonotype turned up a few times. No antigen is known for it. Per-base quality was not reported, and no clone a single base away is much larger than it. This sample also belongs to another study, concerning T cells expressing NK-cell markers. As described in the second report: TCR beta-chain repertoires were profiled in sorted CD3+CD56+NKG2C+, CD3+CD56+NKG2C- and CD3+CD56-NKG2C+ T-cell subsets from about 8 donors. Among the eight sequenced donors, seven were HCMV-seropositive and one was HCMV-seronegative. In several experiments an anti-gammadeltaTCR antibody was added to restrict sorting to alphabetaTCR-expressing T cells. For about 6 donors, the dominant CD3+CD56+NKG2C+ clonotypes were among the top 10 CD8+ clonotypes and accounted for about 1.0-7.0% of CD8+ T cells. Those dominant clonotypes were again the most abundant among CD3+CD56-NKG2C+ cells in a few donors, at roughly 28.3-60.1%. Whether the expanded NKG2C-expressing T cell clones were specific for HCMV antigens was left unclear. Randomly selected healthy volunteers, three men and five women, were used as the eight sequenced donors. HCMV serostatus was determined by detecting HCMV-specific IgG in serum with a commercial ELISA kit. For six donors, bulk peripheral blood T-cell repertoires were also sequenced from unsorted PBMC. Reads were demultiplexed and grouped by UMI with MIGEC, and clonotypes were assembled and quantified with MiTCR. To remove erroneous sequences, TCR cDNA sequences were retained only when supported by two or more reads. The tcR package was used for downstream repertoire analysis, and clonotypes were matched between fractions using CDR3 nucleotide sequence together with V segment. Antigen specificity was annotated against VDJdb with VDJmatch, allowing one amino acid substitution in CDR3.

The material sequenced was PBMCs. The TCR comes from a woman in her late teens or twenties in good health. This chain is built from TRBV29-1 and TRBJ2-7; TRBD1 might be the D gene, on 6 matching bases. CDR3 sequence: CSVVGQPYEQYF. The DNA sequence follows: TGCAGCGTTGTGGGACAACCATACGAGCAGTACTTC.